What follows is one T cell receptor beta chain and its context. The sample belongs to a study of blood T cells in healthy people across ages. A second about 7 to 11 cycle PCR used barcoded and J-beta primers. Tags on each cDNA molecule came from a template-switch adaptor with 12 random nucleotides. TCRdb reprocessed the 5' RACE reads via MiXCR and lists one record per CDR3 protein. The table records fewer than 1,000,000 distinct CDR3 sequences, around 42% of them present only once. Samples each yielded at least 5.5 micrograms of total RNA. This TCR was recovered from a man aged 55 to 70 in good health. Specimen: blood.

CDR3 in amino acids: CASSSNGAQFRGDGYTF. CDR3 nucleotide sequence: TGTGCCAGCAGTTCAAACGGGGCTCAGTTCAGGGGGGATGGCTACACCTTC. The rearrangement links TRBV28 to TRBJ1-2; 7 positions agree with TRBD1. The trim removed 4 bases at V and 6 bases at J, leaving 17 bases unmatched. The germline V gene encodes CDR1 MDHEN and CDR2 SYDVKM. This CDR3 region has 17 residues.